A single sample is the source of the 17 T cell receptor beta chains below, sequenced in a study of blood T cells in healthy people across ages. Primers used in a second PCR of about 6 to 11 cycles were a sample-barcoded 5' primer and a J-beta primer mix. TCRdb called the 5' RACE reads again in MiXCR, with one record for every CDR3 protein. Seen here are about 640,000 distinct CDR3 sequences, approximately 59% observed once, and the top ten hold 30% to 45%. Sequencing was performed on blood. These receptor sequences come from a man in his 60s in good health.

This rearrangement joins TRBV28 to TRBJ1-5; TRBD1 matches at 7 bases. The CDR3 extends over 16 amino acids. Germline CDR1 is MDHEN and CDR2 is SYDVKM. V lost 2 bases to trimming and J lost 4 bases; unmatched junction nucleotides: 8. CDR3 amino acids: CASSLRFRGENQPQHF. DNA for the CDR3: TGTGCCAGCAGTTTAAGGTTCAGGGGGGAGAATCAGCCCCAGCATTTT.

This clonotype was recorded a few times. The chain employs TRBV5-1 and TRBJ1-4; 9 bases match TRBD1. The CDR3 length is 14 residues. Germline V CDR1 and CDR2: SGHRS, YFSETQ. Losses at the gene ends were 0 bases for V and 8 bases for J; bases not matched to a gene: 2. The CDR3 protein is CASSLGDREEKLFF. The CDR3, as DNA: TGCGCCAGCAGCTTGGGGGACAGGGAGGAAAAACTGTTTTTT.

Of note for this clonotype: This clone may be a read error of a much larger clone one base away. V is TRBV7-8 and J is TRBJ2-5, with 7 bases identical to TRBD1. Germline V gene lookup returns CDR1 SGHVS and CDR2 FQNEAQ. This CDR3 contains 15 residues. V lost 0 bases to trimming and J lost 11 bases; unmatched junction nucleotides: 12. DNA of the CDR3: TGTGCCAGCAGCTTAGCAGGGGGCGCCTTTAATGAGCAGTACTTC. Its translation is CASSLAGGAFNEQYF.

This chain joins TRBV5-1 and TRBJ2-4; 9 nucleotides line up with TRBD2. Germline loops: CDR1 SGHRS, CDR2 YFSETQ. J was trimmed by 0 bases and V by 4 bases; bases with no gene match: 8. The CDR3 is made up of 17 amino acids. The CDR3, as DNA: TGCGCCAGCAGCCGTCGGACTAGCGAACAAGCCAAAAACATTCAGTACTTC. This encodes CASSRRTSEQAKNIQYF.

This rearrangement joins TRBV7-2 to TRBJ1-2; the D is unclear. The CDR3 runs to 13 residues. The germline V gene has CDR1 SGHTA and CDR2 FQGNSA. Between the trimmed V and J ends, which lost 5 bases and 9 bases, there was a span of 16 bases. CDR3 region: CASSHDALWSYTF. The DNA of the CDR3 is TGTGCCAGCAGCCACGACGCACTATGGAGCTACACCTTC.

The chain joins TRBV20-1 to TRBJ2-1; D is undetermined. Trimming took off 1 base at V and 5 bases at J, with 12 bases between the two ends. Germline CDR1 DFQATT, CDR2 SNEGSKA (reference sequence). CDR3 length: 14 amino acids. Written as DNA, the CDR3 is TGCAGTGCTAGAGCTGGTGGGTCCCACAATGAGCAGTTCTTC. Translation gives CSARAGGSHNEQFF.

The chain is built from TRBV12-3 or TRBV12-4 and TRBJ1-6; no definite D call. This CDR3 spans 11 amino acids. The V gene lost 6 bases and the J gene lost 8 bases, with 5 bases spanning the gap. The CDR3 reads CASRRDSPLHF. For the CDR3, the DNA is TGTGCCAGCAGGAGGGATTCACCCCTCCACTTT.

This clonotype was counted a few times. V and J are TRBV4-2 and TRBJ1-1; D is unclear. Deletions cut 0 bases from V and 6 bases from J, with 11 bases between. Germline V gives CDR1 LGHNA, CDR2 YNFKEQ. This CDR3 is built from 14 residues. The CDR3 loop is CASSQELAKAEAFF. The CDR3 DNA is TGTGCCAGCAGCCAAGAGTTAGCGAAGGCTGAAGCTTTCTTT.

This chain links TRBV20-1 with TRBJ2-1; 9 nucleotides align to TRBD2. V trimming: 3 bases; J trimming: 9 bases; junction bases outside the gene matches: 12. Germline assignment: CDR1 DFQATT and CDR2 SNEGSKA (reference sequence). CDR3 size: 15 residues. CDR3 residues: CSARDPAGGLVEQFF. For the CDR3, the DNA is TGCAGTGCTAGGGATCCAGCGGGGGGCCTTGTTGAGCAGTTCTTC.

This clonotype was counted only a few times. The V and J genes are TRBV9 and TRBJ2-1; TRBD1 aligns across 9 bases. The CDR3 runs 16 residues. V was pared by 0 bases and J by 7 bases, with 8 bases of the junction left unmatched. The germline CDR1 and CDR2 sequences are SGDLS and YYNGEE. CDR3 coding DNA: TGTGCCAGCAGCGTAGGGGACAGGGTAGTGGTGAATGAGCAGTTCTTC. Translated: CASSVGDRVVVNEQFF. The full variable domain, in which reference TRBV9 and TRBJ2-1 provide the parts outside the CDR3, is DSGVTQTPKHLITATGQRVTLRCSPRSGDLSVYWYQQSLDQGLQFLIQYYNGEERAKGNILERFSAQQFPDLHSELNLSSLELGDSALYFCASSVGDRVVVNEQFFGPGTRLTVL.

The genes are TRBV6-2 or TRBV6-3 and TRBJ2-4, with 9 nucleotides matching TRBD2. The J call may be incorrect, as the DNA end agrees better with TRBJ2-7. The CDR3 is 12 amino acids. Germline assignment: CDR1 MNHEY and CDR2 SVGEGT. The CDR3 DNA reads TGTGCCAGCAGTGGGACTAGCTCCGAGCAGTACTTC. Its translation: CASSGTSSEQYF.

The chain combines TRBV10-3 with TRBJ2-2; TRBD2 matches 13 bases. CDR3 length: 18 residues. The J segment lost 1 base and the V segment lost 7 bases, leaving 9 bases of the junction unmatched. From germline, CDR1 is ENHRY and CDR2 SYGVKD. In DNA, the CDR3 is TGTGCCATCACCCCTGGACTAGCGGGGGAGAAGAACACCGGGGAGCTGTTTTTT. Residues: CAITPGLAGEKNTGELFF.

CDR3 DNA sequence: TGTGCCAGCAGCCACGGGACAGGGCCGGGAGGGTCACCCCTCCACTTT. This encodes CASSHGTGPGGSPLHF. This chain uses TRBV14 with TRBJ1-6; 9 bases line up with TRBD1. The V segment lost 3 bases and the J segment 10 bases; nucleotides outside the gene matches: 10. The CDR3 totals 16 residues. CDR1 SGHDN and CDR2 FVKESK come from the germline V gene.

Regarding this clonotype: A much larger clone lies a single base off, so this may be a read error. The chain is built from TRBV11-2 and TRBJ1-2, with D perhaps matching TRBD1 (6 bases). The CDR3 runs to 13 residues. The germline V gene encodes CDR1 SGHAT and CDR2 FQNNGV. V was trimmed by 4 bases and J by 11 bases, leaving 17 bases between them. The CDR3 reads CASSSLGGPDYTF. As DNA, the CDR3 is TGTGCCAGCAGCTCGTTGGGGGGGCCAGATTACACCTTC. The full variable domain, in which reference TRBV11-2 and TRBJ1-2 provide the parts outside the CDR3, is EAGVAQSPRYKIIEKRQSVAFWCNPISGHATLYWYQQILGQGPKLLIQFQNNGVVDDSQLPKDRFSAERLKGVDSTLKIQPAKLEDSAVYLCASSSLGGPDYTFGSGTRLTVV.

The V gene is TRBV29-1, the J gene TRBJ2-7; D ambiguous. The germline gives CDR1 SQVTM, CDR2 ANQGSEA. Trimming shortened V by 7 bases and J by 2 bases, and 12 bases separated the two germline ends. This CDR3 contains 12 residues. The CDR3 is CSASDGTYEQYF. CDR3 sequence (DNA): TGCAGCGCGTCGGACGGAACCTACGAGCAGTACTTC.

The V gene is TRBV20-1, the J gene TRBJ2-1, with 9 bases matching TRBD2. This CDR3 has 15 residues. Germline trimming cut 5 bases from V and 2 bases from J; bases unmatched to any gene: 7. Germline V gene sequence: CDR1 DFQATT, CDR2 SNEGSKA (reference sequence). CDR3 sequence (DNA): TGCAGTGCTGCCTTAGCGGGGGCCCCCTACAATGAGCAGTTCTTC. It is translated as CSAALAGAPYNEQFF.

This clonotype occurred many times. This rearrangement joins TRBV10-3 to TRBJ2-7; D is unclear. Germline values: CDR1 ENHRY, CDR2 SYGVKD. The CDR3 extends over 12 amino acids. V lost 4 bases, J lost 1 base, and 5 bases lay in between. The CDR3 reads CAISGSSYEQYF. The CDR3 region has the DNA TGTGCCATCAGTGGAAGTTCCTACGAGCAGTACTTC.